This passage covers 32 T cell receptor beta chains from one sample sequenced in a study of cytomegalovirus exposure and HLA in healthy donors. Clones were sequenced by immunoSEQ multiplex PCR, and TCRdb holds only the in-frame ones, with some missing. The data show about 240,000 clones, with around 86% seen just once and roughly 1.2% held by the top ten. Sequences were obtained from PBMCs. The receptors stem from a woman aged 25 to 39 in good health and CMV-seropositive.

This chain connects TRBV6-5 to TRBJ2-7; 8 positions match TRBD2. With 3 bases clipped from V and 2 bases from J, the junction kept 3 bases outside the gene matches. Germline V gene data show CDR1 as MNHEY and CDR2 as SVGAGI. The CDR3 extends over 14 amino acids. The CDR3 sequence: CASSYSGVTYEQYF. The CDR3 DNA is TGTGCCAGCAGTTATAGCGGGGTAACCTACGAGCAGTACTTC.

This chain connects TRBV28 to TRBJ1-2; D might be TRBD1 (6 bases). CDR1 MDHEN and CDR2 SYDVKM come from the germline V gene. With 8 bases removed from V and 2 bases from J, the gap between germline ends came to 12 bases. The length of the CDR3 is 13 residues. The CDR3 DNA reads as TGTGCCAGCGCGAGGGGGGGGAACTATGGCTACACCTTC. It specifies CASARGGNYGYTF.

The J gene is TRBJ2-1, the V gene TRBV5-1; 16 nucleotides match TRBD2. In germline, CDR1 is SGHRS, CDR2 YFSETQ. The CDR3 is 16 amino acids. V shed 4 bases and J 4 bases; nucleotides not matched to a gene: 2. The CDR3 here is CASSGGLAGGYNEQFF. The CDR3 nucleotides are TGCGCCAGCAGCGGGGGACTAGCGGGAGGGTACAATGAGCAGTTCTTC.

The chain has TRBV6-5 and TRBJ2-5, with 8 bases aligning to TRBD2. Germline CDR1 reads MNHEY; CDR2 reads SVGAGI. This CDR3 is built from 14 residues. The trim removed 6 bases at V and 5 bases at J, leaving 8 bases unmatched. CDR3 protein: CASSESGSGETQYF. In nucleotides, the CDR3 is TGTGCCAGCAGCGAAAGCGGGAGTGGTGAGACCCAGTACTTC.

The CDR3 coding sequence is TGTGCCAGCAGTCCTACCGGGACAGGGGGCAAGGACGGGGAGCTGTTTTTT. Translating it yields CASSPTGTGGKDGELFF. This sequence joins TRBV5-6 and TRBJ2-2; 12 bases are a match to TRBD1. Trimming took 5 bases from V and 7 from J; bases not matched to a gene: 12. Germline CDR1 and CDR2: SGHDT and YYEEEE. This CDR3 region has 17 residues.

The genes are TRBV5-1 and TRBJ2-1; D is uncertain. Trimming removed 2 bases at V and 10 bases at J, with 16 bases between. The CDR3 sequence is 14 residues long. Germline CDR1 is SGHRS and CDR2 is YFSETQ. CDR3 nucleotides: TGCGCCAGCAGCTTTACCCCCCCTAGTGGGGAGCAGTTCTTC. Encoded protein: CASSFTPPSGEQFF. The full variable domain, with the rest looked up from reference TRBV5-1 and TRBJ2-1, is KAGVTQTPRYLIKTRGQQVTLSCSPISGHRSVSWYQQTPGQGLQFLFEYFSETQRNKGNFPGRFSGRQFSNSRSEMNVSTLELGDSALYLCASSFTPPSGEQFFGPGTRLTVL.

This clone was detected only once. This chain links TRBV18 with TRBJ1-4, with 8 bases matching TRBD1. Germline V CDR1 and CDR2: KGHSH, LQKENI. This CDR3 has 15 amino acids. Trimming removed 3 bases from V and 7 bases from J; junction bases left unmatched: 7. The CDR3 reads CASSPQDRVVEKLFF. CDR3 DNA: TGTGCCAGCTCACCGCAGGACAGGGTGGTTGAAAAACTGTTTTTT.

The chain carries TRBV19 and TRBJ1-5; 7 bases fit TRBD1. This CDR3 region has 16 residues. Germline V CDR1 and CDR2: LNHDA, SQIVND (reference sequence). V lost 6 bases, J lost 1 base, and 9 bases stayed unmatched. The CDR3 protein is CASSLQEGASNQPQHF. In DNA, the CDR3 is TGTGCCAGTAGCTTACAGGAGGGGGCCAGCAATCAGCCCCAGCATTTT.

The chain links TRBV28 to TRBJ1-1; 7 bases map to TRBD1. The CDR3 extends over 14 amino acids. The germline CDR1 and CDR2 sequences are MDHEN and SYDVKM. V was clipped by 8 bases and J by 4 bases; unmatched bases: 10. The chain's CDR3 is CASRRGTAFTEAFF. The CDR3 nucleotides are TGTGCCAGCCGTCGGGGGACAGCCTTCACTGAAGCTTTCTTT. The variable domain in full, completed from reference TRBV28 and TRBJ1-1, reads DVKVTQSSRYLVKRTGEKVFLECVQDMDHENMFWYRQDPGLGLRLIYFSYDVKMKEKGDIPEGYSVSREKKERFSLILESASTNQTSMYLCASRRGTAFTEAFFGQGTRLTVV.

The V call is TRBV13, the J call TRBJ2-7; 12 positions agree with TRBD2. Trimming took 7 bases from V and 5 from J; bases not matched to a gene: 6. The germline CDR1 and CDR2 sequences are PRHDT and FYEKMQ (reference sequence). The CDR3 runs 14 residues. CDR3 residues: CASTLAGGPNEQYF. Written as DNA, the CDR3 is TGTGCCAGCACACTAGCGGGAGGTCCCAACGAGCAGTACTTC.

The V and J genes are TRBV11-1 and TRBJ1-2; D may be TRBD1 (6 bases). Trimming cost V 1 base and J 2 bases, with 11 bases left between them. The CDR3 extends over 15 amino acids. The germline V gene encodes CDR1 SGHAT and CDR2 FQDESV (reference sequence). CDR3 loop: CASSLDPGQNYGYTF. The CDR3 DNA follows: TGTGCCAGCAGCTTAGATCCCGGACAGAACTATGGCTACACCTTC.

CDR3 protein: CASSLGLANNEQFF. The CDR3, as DNA: TGTGCCAGCAGCCTGGGACTAGCAAACAATGAGCAGTTCTTC. The chain has TRBV5-6 and TRBJ2-1; 9 positions agree with TRBD2. V dropped 4 bases and J dropped 5; count of bases not matched to a gene: 4. The CDR3 runs to 14 residues. From germline, CDR1 is SGHDT and CDR2 YYEEEE.

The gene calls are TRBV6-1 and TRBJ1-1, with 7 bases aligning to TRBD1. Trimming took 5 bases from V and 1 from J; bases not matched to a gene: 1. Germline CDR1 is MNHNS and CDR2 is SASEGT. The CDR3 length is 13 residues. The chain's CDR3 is CASSRTGNTEAFF. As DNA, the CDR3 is TGTGCCAGCAGTCGGACAGGGAACACTGAAGCTTTCTTT.

The CDR3 here is CASSLDRTESLYGYTF. The CDR3 nucleotides read TGTGCCAGCAGCTTGGACCGGACAGAAAGCCTTTATGGCTACACCTTC. The gene calls are TRBV11-1 and TRBJ1-2; D might be TRBD1 (6 bases). The CDR3 loop spans 16 amino acids. Germline CDR1 and CDR2: SGHAT and FQDESV (reference sequence). V gave up 3 bases and J gave up 5 bases, with 19 bases separating them.

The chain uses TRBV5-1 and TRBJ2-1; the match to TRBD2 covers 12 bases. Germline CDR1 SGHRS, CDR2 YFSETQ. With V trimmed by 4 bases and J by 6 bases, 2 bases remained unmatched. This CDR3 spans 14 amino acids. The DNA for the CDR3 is TGCGCCAGCAGCCAGACTAGCGGGAGCAATGAGCAGTTCTTC. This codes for CASSQTSGSNEQFF.

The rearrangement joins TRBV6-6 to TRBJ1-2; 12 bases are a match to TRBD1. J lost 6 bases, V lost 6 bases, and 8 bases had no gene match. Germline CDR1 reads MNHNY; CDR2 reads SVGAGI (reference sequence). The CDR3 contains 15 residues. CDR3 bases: TGTGCCAGCAGGGGATCGGGACAGGGGGCAAATGGCTACACCTTC. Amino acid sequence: CASRGSGQGANGYTF.

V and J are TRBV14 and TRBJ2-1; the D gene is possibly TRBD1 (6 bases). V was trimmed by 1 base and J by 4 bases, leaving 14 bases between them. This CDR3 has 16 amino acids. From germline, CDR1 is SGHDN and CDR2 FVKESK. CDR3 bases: TGTGCCAGCAGCCAAGTCGTGGCAGGGGCATACAATGAGCAGTTCTTC. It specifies CASSQVVAGAYNEQFF.

CDR3 in DNA: TGCAGCGTTGCCCCCCGAGAGGGAAACACCATATATTTT. Translated: CSVAPREGNTIYF. The genes are TRBV29-1 and TRBJ1-3; D is unclear. CDR1 is SQVTM and CDR2 is ANQGSEA in the germline V gene. The germline V and J ends were trimmed by 4 bases and 4 bases, with 11 bases remaining between them. There are 13 residues in the CDR3.

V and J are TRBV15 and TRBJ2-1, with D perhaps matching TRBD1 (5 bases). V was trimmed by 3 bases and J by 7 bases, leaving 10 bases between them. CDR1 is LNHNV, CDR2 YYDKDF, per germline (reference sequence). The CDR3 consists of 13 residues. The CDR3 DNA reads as TGTGCCACCAGCAGGCCGACAGATAATGAGCAGTTCTTC. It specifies CATSRPTDNEQFF.

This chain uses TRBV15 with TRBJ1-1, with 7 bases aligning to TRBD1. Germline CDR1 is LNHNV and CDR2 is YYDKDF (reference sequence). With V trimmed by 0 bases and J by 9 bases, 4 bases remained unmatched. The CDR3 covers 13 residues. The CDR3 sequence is CATSRDRQGKAFF. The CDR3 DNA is TGTGCCACCAGCAGAGATCGACAGGGAAAAGCTTTCTTT.

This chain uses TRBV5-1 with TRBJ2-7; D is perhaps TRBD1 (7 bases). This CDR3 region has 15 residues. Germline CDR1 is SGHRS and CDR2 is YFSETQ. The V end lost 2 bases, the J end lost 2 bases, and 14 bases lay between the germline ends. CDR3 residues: CASSFTTGEAYEQYF. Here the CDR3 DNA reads TGCGCCAGCAGCTTCACAACAGGGGAGGCCTACGAGCAGTACTTC.

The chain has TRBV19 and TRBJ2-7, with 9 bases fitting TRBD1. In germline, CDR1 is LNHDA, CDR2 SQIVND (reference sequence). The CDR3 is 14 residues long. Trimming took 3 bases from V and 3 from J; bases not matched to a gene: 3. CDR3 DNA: TGTGCCAGTAGTATTACAGGGGGCGGCTACGAGCAGTACTTC. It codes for CASSITGGGYEQYF.

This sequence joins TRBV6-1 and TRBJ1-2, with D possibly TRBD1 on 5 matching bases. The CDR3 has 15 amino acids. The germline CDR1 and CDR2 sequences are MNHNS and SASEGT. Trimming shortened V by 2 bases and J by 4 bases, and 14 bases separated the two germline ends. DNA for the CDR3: TGTGCCAGCAGTGAAAGGAGGGCAAGGGGCTATGGCTACACCTTC. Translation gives CASSERRARGYGYTF.

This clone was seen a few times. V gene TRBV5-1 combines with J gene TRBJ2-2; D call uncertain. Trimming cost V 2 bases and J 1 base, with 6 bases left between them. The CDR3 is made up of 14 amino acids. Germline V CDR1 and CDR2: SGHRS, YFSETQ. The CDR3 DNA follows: TGCGCCAGCAGCTTTTCGGGGAACACCGGGGAGCTGTTTTTT. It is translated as CASSFSGNTGELFF.

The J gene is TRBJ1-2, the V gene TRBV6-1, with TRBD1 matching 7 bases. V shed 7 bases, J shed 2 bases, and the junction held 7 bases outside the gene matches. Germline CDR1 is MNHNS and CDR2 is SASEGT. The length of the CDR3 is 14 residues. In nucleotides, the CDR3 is TGTGCCAGCACACTCGGGACAGTCAACTATGGCTACACCTTC. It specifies CASTLGTVNYGYTF.

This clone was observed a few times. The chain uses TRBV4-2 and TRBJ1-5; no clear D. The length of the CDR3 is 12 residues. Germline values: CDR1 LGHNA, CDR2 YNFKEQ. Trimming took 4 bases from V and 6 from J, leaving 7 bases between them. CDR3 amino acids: CASSPTGQPQHF. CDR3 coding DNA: TGTGCCAGCAGCCCCACCGGTCAGCCCCAGCATTTT.

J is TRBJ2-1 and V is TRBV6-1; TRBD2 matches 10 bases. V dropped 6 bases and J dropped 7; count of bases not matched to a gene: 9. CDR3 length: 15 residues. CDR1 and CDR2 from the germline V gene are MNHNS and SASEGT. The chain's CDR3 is CASRSPAGGLNEQFF. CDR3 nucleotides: TGTGCCAGCAGATCACCAGCGGGAGGGTTAAATGAGCAGTTCTTC.

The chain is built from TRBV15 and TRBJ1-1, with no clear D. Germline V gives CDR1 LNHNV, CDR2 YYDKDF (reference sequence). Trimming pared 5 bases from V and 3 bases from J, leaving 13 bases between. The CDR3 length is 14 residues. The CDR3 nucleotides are TGTGCCACCAGCGAACCCAGTATGTACACTGAAGCTTTCTTT. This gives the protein CATSEPSMYTEAFF.

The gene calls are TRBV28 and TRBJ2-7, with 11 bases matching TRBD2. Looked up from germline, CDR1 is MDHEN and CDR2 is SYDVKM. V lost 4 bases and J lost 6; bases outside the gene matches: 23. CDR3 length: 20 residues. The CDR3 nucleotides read TGTGCCAGCAGTTCCCACGATGCCCCACGACTAGCGGGGTCCCCCCGCGAGCAGTACTTC. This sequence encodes CASSSHDAPRLAGSPREQYF.

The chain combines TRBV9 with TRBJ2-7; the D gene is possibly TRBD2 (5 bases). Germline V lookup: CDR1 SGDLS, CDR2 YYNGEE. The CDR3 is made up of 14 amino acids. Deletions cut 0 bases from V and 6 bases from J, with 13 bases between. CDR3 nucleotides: TGTGCCAGCAGCGTAGGCAACGAGGGTGCCGAGCAGTACTTC. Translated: CASSVGNEGAEQYF.

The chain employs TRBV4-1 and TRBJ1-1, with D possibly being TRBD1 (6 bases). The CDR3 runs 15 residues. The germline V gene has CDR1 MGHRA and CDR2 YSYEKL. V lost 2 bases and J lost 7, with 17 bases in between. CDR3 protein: CASSQRQGGGYEAFF. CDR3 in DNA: TGCGCCAGCAGCCAACGGCAGGGAGGGGGTTATGAAGCTTTCTTT.

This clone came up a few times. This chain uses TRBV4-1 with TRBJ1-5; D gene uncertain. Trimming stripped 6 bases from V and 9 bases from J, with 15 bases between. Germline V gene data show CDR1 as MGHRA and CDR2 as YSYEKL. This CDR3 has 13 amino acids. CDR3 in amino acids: CASSYPGNRPQHF. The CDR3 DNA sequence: TGCGCCAGCAGTTACCCCGGGAACCGGCCCCAGCATTTT.